This entry describes one T cell receptor (beta chain). Trimming took off 1 base at V and 6 bases at J, with 10 bases between the two ends. This CDR3 region has 13 residues. Authors' analysis steps: Amplification of reference gene primers provided the estimated nucleated cell counts. Using immunoSEQ multiplex PCR, the repertoire was profiled, and TCRdb retains in-frame clones only, with some absent. The V and J calls and clone size are taken from that table; D and trimming were inferred from the DNA. In the table there are about 350,000 clones, 85% to 90% of which are singletons. The data originate from a study of blood T cell repertoires in COVID-19. The wider study: From T cells, B-cell-depleted T cells, or PBMCs came the material, which was cDNA or gDNA.

Seattle's cohort entered during active infection and was followed longitudinally. The sequence came from a woman in her seventies with COVID-19, enrolled during active disease. Sequenced sample: peripheral blood. The V gene is TRBV5-7, the J gene TRBJ2-5; D uncertain. TRBV5-7 is assigned to the ORF class and has an uncertain function. CDR3 nucleotide sequence: TGTGCCAGCAGCTTGCCCGGGTTCCAGACCCAGTACTTC. It yields the protein CASSLPGFQTQYF.